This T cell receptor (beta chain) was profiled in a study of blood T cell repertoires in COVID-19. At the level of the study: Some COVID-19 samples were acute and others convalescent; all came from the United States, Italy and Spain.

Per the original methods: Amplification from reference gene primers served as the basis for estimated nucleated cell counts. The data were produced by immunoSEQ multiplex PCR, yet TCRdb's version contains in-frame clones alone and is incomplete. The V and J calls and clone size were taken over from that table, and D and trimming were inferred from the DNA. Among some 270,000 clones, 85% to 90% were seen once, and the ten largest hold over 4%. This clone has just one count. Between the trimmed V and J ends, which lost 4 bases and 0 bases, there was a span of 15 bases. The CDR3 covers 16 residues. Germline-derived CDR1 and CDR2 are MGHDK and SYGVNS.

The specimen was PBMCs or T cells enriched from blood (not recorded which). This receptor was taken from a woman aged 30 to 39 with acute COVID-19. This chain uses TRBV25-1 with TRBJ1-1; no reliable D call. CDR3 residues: CASSGEPVGVNTEAFF. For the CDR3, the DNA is TGTGCCAGCAGTGGGGAGCCAGTTGGCGTGAACACTGAAGCTTTCTTT.